This entry lists 3 T cell receptor beta chains sequenced from one sample in a study of graft-versus-host responses after intestinal transplantation. Only in-frame clones appear in the TCRdb table, and some are missing; sequencing was by immunoSEQ multiplex PCR. Of just under 100,000 clones listed, around nine tenths were seen once; the top ten hold approximately 16%. Sequenced here: PBMCs, sampled 450 to 480 days after intestinal transplant. The receptors were sampled from a human patient who received an intestinal transplant, so some T cells may come from the graft donor.

The chain joins TRBV5-1 to TRBJ1-3; D is unresolved. The CDR3 spans 17 residues. Trimming stripped 5 bases from V and 0 bases from J, with 18 bases between. Germline lookup yields CDR1 SGHRS and CDR2 YFSETQ. CDR3 sequence reads: CASRTDGGSTSGNTIYF. Written as DNA, the CDR3 is TGCGCCAGCAGGACCGATGGTGGGTCCACCTCTGGAAACACCATATATTTT.

The rearrangement joins TRBV6-5 to TRBJ1-4; 7 nucleotides match TRBD1. V dropped 2 bases and J dropped 8; count of bases not matched to a gene: 2. The CDR3 is made up of 13 amino acids. The germline V gene encodes CDR1 MNHEY and CDR2 SVGAGI. The CDR3 DNA sequence: TGTGCCAGCAGTTACCCAGGGGGGGAAAAACTGTTTTTT. This translates into CASSYPGGEKLFF.

This clone was counted a few times. The chain couples TRBV6-1 to TRBJ1-4; tentative D call: TRBD1 (5 bases). The germline CDR1 and CDR2 sequences are MNHNS and SASEGT. The V end was cut by 2 bases, the J end by 5 bases, with 15 bases between. The CDR3 sequence is 16 residues long. The CDR3 is CASSELGGSGNEKLFF. CDR3 DNA: TGTGCCAGCAGTGAATTGGGGGGATCGGGGAATGAAAAACTGTTTTTT.